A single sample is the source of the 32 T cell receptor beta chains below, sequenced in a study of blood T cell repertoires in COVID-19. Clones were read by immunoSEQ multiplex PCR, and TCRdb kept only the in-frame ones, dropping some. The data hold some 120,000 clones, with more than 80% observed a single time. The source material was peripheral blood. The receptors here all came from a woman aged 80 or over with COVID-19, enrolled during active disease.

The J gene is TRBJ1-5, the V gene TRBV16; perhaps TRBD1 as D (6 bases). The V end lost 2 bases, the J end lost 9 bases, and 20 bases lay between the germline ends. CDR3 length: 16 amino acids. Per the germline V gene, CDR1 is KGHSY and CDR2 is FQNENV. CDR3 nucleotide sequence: TGTGCCAGCAGCCAACCAAACCTGAATACAGGGCCGCCCCAGCATTTT. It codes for CASSQPNLNTGPPQHF.

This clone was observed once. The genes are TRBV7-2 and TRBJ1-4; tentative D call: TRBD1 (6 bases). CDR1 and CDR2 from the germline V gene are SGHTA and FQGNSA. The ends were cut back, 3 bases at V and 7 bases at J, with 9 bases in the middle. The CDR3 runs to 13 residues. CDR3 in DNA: TGTGCCAGCAGCTTGAAAGGGGGTGAAAAACTGTTTTTT. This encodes CASSLKGGEKLFF. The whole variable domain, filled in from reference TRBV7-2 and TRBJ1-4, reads GAGVSQSPSNKVTEKGKDVELRCDPISGHTALYWYRQSLGQGLEFLIYFQGNSAPDKSGLPSDRFSAERTGGSVSTLTIQRTQQEDSAVYLCASSLKGGEKLFFGSGTQLSVL.

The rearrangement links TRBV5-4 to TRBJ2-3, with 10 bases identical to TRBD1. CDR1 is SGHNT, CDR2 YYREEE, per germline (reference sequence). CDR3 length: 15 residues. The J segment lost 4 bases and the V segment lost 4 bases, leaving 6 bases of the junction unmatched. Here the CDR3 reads CASSPGQGSPDTQYF. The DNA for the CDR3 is TGTGCCAGCAGCCCGGGACAGGGGTCTCCAGATACGCAGTATTTT.

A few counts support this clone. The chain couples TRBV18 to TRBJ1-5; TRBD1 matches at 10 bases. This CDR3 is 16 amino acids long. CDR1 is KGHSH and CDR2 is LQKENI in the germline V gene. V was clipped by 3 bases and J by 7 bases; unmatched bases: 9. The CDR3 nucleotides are TGTGCCAGCTCACCGTCGACAGGGGGCCTTCGCCAGCCCCAGCATTTT. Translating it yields CASSPSTGGLRQPQHF.

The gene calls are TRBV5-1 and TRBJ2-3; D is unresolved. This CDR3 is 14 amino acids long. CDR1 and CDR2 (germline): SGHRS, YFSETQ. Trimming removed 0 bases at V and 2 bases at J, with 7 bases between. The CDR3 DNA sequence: TGCGCCAGCAGCTTGGTGGGCCACACAGATACGCAGTATTTT. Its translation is CASSLVGHTDTQYF.

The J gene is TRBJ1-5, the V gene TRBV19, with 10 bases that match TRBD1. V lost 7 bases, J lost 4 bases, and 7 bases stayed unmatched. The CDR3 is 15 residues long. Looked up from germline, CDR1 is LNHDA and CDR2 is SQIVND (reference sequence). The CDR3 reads CASNVGDRGNQPQHF. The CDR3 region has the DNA TGTGCCAGTAATGTTGGGGACAGGGGTAATCAGCCCCAGCATTTT.

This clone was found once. CDR3 bases: TGTGCCAGCAGCGTGAACGGGAGGGAAGCCGGGGAGCTGTTTTTT. Translated, it gives CASSVNGREAGELFF. The V call is TRBV9, the J call TRBJ2-2; 8 positions match TRBD2. Germline V gene sequence: CDR1 SGDLS, CDR2 YYNGEE. The J segment lost 6 bases and the V segment lost 2 bases, leaving 6 bases of the junction unmatched. This CDR3 is 15 amino acids long.

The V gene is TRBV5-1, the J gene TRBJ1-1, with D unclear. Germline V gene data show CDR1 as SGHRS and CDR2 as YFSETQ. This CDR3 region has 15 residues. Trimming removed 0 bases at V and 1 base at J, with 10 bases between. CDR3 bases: TGCGCCAGCAGCTTGGATGGCAGGAAGAACACTGAAGCTTTCTTT. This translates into CASSLDGRKNTEAFF.

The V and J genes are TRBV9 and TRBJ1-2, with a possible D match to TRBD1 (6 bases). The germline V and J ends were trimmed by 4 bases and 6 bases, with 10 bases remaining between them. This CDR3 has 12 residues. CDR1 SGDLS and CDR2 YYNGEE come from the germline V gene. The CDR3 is CASSRTEDGYTF. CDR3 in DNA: TGTGCCAGCAGCAGGACAGAGGATGGCTACACCTTC. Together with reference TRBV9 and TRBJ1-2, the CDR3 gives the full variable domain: DSGVTQTPKHLITATGQRVTLRCSPRSGDLSVYWYQQSLDQGLQFLIQYYNGEERAKGNILERFSAQQFPDLHSELNLSSLELGDSALYFCASSRTEDGYTFGSGTRLTVV.

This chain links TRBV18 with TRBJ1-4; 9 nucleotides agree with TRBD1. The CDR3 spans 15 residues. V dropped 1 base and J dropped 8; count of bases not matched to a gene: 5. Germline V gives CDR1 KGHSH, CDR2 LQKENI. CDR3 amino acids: CASSPRDREREKLFF. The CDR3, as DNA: TGTGCCAGCTCACCACGGGACAGGGAAAGGGAAAAACTGTTTTTT.

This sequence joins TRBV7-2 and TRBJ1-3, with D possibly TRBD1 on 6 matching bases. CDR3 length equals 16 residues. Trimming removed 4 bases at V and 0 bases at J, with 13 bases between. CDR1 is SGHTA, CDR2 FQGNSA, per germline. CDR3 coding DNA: TGTGCCAGCAGCTCTGGACAGCCTGACTCTGGAAACACCATATATTTT. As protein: CASSSGQPDSGNTIYF.

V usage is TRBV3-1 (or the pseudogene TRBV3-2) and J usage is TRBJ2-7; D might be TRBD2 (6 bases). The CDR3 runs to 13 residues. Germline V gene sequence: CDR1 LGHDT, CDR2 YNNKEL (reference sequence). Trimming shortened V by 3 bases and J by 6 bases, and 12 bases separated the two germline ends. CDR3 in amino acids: CASSHGGAAEQYF. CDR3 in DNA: TGTGCCAGCAGCCATGGCGGGGCTGCCGAGCAGTACTTC.

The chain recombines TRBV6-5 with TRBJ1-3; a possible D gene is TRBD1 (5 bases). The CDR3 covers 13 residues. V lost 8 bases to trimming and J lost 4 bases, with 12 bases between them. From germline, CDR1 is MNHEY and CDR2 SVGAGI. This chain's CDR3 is CASGHLRGNTIYF. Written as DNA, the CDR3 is TGTGCCAGCGGACATCTGAGAGGAAACACCATATATTTT.

The CDR3 DNA reads TGTGCCAGCAGCTTGCGTCACGCGGGAGGGGGTGTGGAGACCCAGTACTTC. It yields the protein CASSLRHAGGGVETQYF. This rearrangement joins TRBV5-4 to TRBJ2-5; 9 bases fit TRBD2. This CDR3 spans 17 amino acids. CDR1 and CDR2 from the germline V gene are SGHNT and YYREEE (reference sequence). Germline trimming cut 1 base from V and 5 bases from J; bases unmatched to any gene: 12. The full variable domain, with the rest looked up from reference TRBV5-4 and TRBJ2-5, is ETGVTQSPTHLIKTRGQQVTLRCSSQSGHNTVSWYQQALGQGPQFIFQYYREEENGRGNFPPRFSGLQFPNYSSELNVNALELDDSALYLCASSLRHAGGGVETQYFGPGTRLLVL.

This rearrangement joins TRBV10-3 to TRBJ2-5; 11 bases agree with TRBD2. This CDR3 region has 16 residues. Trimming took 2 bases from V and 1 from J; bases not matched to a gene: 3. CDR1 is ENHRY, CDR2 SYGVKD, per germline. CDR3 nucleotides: TGTGCCATCAGTGAGCAAGGGACTAGCGGCCAAGAGACCCAGTACTTC. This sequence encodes CAISEQGTSGQETQYF.

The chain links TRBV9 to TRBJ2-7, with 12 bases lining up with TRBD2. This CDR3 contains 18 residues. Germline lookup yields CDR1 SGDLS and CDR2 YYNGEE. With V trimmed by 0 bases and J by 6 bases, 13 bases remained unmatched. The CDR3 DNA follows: TGTGCCAGCAGCGTAGGGGTATCAGGACTAGCGGGACCGGTCGAGCAGTACTTC. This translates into CASSVGVSGLAGPVEQYF.

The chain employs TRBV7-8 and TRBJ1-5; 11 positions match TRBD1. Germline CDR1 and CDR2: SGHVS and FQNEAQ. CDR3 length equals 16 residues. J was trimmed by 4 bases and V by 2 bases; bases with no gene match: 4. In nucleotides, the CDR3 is TGTGCCAGCAGCTTAACTGGGACAGGGGGGAATCAGCCCCAGCATTTT. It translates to CASSLTGTGGNQPQHF.

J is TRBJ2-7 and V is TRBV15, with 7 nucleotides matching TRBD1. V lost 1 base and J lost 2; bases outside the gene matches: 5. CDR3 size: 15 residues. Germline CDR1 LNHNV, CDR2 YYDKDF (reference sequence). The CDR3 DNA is TGTGCCACCAGCAGAGCTAGGGGGCGAGCCTACGAGCAGTACTTC. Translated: CATSRARGRAYEQYF.

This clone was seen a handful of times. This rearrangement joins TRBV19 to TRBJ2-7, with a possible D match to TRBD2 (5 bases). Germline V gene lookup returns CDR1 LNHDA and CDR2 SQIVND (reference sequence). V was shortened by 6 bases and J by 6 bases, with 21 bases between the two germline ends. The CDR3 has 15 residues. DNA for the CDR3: TGTGCCAGTAGCGTTGACGGGCAGGCAGGAGGCGAGCAGTACTTC. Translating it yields CASSVDGQAGGEQYF.

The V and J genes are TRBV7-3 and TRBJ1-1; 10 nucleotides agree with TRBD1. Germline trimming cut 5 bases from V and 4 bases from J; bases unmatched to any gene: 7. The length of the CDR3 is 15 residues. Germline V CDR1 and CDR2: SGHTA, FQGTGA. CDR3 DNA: TGTGCCAGCAGCCCCCCGGGACAGGGGACCACTGAAGCTTTCTTT. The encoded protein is CASSPPGQGTTEAFF.

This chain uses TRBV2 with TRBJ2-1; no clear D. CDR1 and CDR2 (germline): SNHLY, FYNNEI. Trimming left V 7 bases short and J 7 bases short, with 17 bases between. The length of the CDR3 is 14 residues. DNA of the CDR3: TGTGCCAGCATGCTAACTCCCTCGTTAAATGAGCAGTTCTTC. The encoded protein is CASMLTPSLNEQFF. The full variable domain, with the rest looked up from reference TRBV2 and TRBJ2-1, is EPEVTQTPSHQVTQMGQEVILRCVPISNHLYFYWYRQILGQKVEFLVSFYNNEISEKSEIFDDQFSVERPDGSNFTLKIRSTKLEDSAMYFCASMLTPSLNEQFFGPGTRLTVL.

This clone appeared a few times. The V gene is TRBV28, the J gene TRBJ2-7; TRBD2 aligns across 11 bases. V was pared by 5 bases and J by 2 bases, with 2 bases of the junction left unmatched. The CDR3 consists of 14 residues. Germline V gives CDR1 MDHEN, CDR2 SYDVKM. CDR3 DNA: TGTGCCAGCAGTCGACTAGCGGGGACCTACGAGCAGTACTTC. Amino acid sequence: CASSRLAGTYEQYF.

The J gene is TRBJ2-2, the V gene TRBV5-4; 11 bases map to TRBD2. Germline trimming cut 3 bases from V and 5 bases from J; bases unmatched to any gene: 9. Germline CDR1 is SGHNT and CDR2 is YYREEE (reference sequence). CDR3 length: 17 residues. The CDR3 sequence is CASSWGSGRAGTGELFF. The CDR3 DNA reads TGTGCCAGCAGCTGGGGTAGCGGGAGGGCCGGTACCGGGGAGCTGTTTTTT.

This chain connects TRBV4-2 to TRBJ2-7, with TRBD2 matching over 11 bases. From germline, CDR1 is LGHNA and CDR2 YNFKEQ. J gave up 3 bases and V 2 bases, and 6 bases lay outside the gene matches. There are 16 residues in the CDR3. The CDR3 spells CASSQRAGTSGYEQYF. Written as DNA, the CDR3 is TGTGCCAGCAGCCAACGCGCCGGGACTAGCGGCTACGAGCAGTACTTC.

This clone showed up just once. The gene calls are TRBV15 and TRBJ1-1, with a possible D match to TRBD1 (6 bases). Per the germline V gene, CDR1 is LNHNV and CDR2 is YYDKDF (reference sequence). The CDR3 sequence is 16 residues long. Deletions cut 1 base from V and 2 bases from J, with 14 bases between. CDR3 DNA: TGTGCCACCAGCAGAGCTGGAGCGGGGGCAAACACTGAAGCTTTCTTT. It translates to CATSRAGAGANTEAFF.

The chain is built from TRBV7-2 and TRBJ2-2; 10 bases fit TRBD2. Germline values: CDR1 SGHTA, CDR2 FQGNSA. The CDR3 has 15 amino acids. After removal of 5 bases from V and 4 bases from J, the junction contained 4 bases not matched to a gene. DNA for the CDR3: TGTGCCAGCAGCCCTAGCGGGAGCGCCACCGGGGAGCTGTTTTTT. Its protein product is CASSPSGSATGELFF.

CDR3 loop: CASSGLAGGTGELFF. As DNA, the CDR3 is TGTGCCAGTAGCGGACTAGCGGGAGGGACCGGGGAGCTGTTTTTT. V usage is TRBV19 and J usage is TRBJ2-2; TRBD2 aligns across 15 bases. The V gene end was trimmed by 6 bases and the J gene end by 5 bases; junction bases not matched to a gene: 1. Germline lookup yields CDR1 LNHDA and CDR2 SQIVND (reference sequence). The CDR3 has 15 residues.

DNA for the CDR3: TGTGCCAGCAGTTTAATCAGAGGAAACACCATATATTTT. It yields the protein CASSLIRGNTIYF. The chain uses TRBV27 and TRBJ1-3; D uncertain. The V end was cut by 2 bases, the J end by 4 bases, with 6 bases between. Germline V lookup: CDR1 MNHEY, CDR2 SMNVEV (reference sequence). CDR3 length equals 13 residues.

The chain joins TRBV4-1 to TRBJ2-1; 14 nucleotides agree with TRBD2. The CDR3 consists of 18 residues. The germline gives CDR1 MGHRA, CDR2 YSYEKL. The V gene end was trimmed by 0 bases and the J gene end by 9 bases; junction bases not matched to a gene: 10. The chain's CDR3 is CASSQDTPRTSGRLEQFF. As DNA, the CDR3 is TGCGCCAGCAGCCAAGATACCCCACGGACTAGCGGGAGGCTTGAGCAGTTCTTC.

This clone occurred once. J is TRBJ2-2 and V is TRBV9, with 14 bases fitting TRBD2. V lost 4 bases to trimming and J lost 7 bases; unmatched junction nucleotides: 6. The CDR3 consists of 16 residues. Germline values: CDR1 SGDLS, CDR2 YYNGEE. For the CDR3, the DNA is TGTGCCAGCAGCCCTCGACTAGCGGGAGGGCACGGGGAGCTGTTTTTT. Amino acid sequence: CASSPRLAGGHGELFF.

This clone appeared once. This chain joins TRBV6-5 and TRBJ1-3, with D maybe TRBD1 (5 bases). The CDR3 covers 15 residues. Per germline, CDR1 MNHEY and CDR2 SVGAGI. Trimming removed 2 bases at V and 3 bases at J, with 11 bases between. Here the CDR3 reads CASSYGQGYGNTIYF. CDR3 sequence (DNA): TGTGCCAGCAGTTACGGGCAGGGTTATGGAAACACCATATATTTT.

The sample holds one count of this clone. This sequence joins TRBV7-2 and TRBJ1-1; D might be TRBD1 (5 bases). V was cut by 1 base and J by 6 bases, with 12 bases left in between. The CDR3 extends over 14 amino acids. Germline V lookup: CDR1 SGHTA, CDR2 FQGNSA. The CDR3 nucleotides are TGTGCCAGCAGCTTAGAGAGAAGGGGTCCTGAAGCTTTCTTT. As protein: CASSLERRGPEAFF.